The next 28 T cell receptor beta chains were all read from a single sample in a study of control samples from healthy donors and cancer patients. The table came from immunoSEQ multiplex PCR; TCRdb's copy has only in-frame clones and leaves some out. The table has 150,000 to 180,000 clones, roughly 94% seen once; the top ten hold 5.5% to 6%. The sample taken for sequencing was blood. These receptors all come from a man aged 40-55 years in good health.

The chain carries TRBV25-1 and TRBJ2-7; TRBD2 matches at 13 bases. The CDR3 has 18 amino acids. Germline V CDR1 and CDR2: MGHDK, SYGVNS. J lost 3 bases, V lost 7 bases, and 15 bases had no gene match. For the CDR3, the DNA is TGTGCCAGCACCCCCCCGACTAGCGGGGGGCTCGGAGGCTACGAGCAGTACTTC. As protein: CASTPPTSGGLGGYEQYF.

V is TRBV13 and J is TRBJ2-7; no firm D call. Trimming removed 2 bases from V and 4 bases from J, with 6 bases in between. Looked up from germline, CDR1 is PRHDT and CDR2 is FYEKMQ (reference sequence). The CDR3 has 12 amino acids. The CDR3 loop is CASSLRAYEQYF. CDR3 DNA: TGTGCCAGCAGCTTACGTGCGTACGAGCAGTACTTC. The complete variable domain, with remaining parts taken from reference TRBV13 and TRBJ2-7, reads AAGVIQSPRHLIKEKRETATLKCYPIPRHDTVYWYQQGPGQDPQFLISFYEKMQSDKGSIPDRFSAQQFSDYHSELNMSSLELGDSALYFCASSLRAYEQYFGPGTRLTVT.

This rearrangement joins TRBV6-6 to TRBJ2-1, with 7 bases identical to TRBD1. The J segment lost 3 bases and the V segment lost 5 bases, leaving 13 bases of the junction unmatched. The CDR3 is 17 amino acids. CDR1 MNHNY and CDR2 SVGAGI come from the germline V gene (reference sequence). Here the CDR3 DNA reads TGTGCCAGCAGTCCTCAGAAAACAGGGGCTCTCTACAATGAGCAGTTCTTC. It is translated as CASSPQKTGALYNEQFF.

The rearrangement links TRBV6-5 to TRBJ1-3, with D perhaps matching TRBD1 (6 bases). The CDR3 covers 16 residues. V shed 4 bases and J shed 4 bases, with 17 bases lying between them. CDR1 is MNHEY, CDR2 SVGAGI, per germline. The CDR3 DNA is TGTGCCAGCAGTTGCTCCGGGGGCGCGGGGGGAAACACCATATATTTT. Translating gives CASSCSGGAGGNTIYF.

CDR3 sequence reads: CASSYSRLAGNEQFF. The CDR3 bases are TGTGCCAGCAGTTACTCTCGTCTAGCGGGGAATGAGCAGTTCTTC. V and J are TRBV6-7 and TRBJ2-1, with 9 bases fitting TRBD2. TRBV6-7 is sorted into the ORF group, with uncertain function. The CDR3 sequence is 15 residues long. V gave up 0 bases and J gave up 7 bases; unmatched junction bases: 4.

This sequence joins TRBV3-1 (or the pseudogene TRBV3-2) and TRBJ2-5; D could derive from TRBD1 or TRBD2 (6 bases each). This CDR3 region has 13 residues. Germline loops: CDR1 LGHDT, CDR2 YNNKEL (reference sequence). The ends were cut back, 10 bases at V and 5 bases at J, with 17 bases in the middle. CDR3 coding DNA: TGTGCCACACTATTAGGGGGGACGGAGACCCAGTACTTC. This gives the protein CATLLGGTETQYF.

The V gene is TRBV3-1 (or the pseudogene TRBV3-2), the J gene TRBJ2-1; 8 positions match TRBD2. The CDR3 totals 14 residues. Trimming at V came to 3 bases and at J to 9 bases, leaving 7 bases not matched to a gene. Germline V gives CDR1 LGHDT, CDR2 YNNKEL (reference sequence). For the CDR3, the DNA is TGTGCCAGCAGCCACCTAGCGGGTACTGCTGAGCAGTTCTTC. It specifies CASSHLAGTAEQFF.

The chain uses TRBV7-9 and TRBJ1-1, with 10 bases aligning to TRBD1. The trim removed 3 bases at V and 4 bases at J, leaving 8 bases unmatched. There are 16 residues in the CDR3. Germline V CDR1 and CDR2: SEHNR, FQNEAQ (reference sequence). The DNA of the CDR3 is TGTGCCAGCAGCTTGGACAGGGGGGGATGGAGCACTGAAGCTTTCTTT. The encoded protein is CASSLDRGGWSTEAFF.

The chain carries TRBV7-8 and TRBJ2-7; D remains ambiguous. The CDR3 contains 14 residues. V lost 0 bases and J 0 bases, leaving 6 bases between the germline ends. Germline values: CDR1 SGHVS, CDR2 FQNEAQ. CDR3 region: CASSLALSSYEQYF. CDR3 nucleotides: TGTGCCAGCAGCTTAGCCCTTTCCTCCTACGAGCAGTACTTC.

The V and J genes are TRBV14 and TRBJ2-7; D uncertain. The V end was cut by 6 bases, the J end by 0 bases, with 6 bases between. The CDR3 sequence is 12 residues long. Looked up from germline, CDR1 is SGHDN and CDR2 is FVKESK. As DNA, the CDR3 is TGTGCCAGCAGTCCAAACTCCTACGAGCAGTACTTC. Protein sequence: CASSPNSYEQYF.

The rearrangement uses TRBV19 and TRBJ1-4, with D perhaps matching TRBD1 (5 bases). The germline V and J ends were trimmed by 5 bases and 4 bases, with 11 bases remaining between them. Germline V gene sequence: CDR1 LNHDA, CDR2 SQIVND (reference sequence). The CDR3 has 14 amino acids. CDR3 in amino acids: CASSPGRINEKLFF. CDR3 in DNA: TGTGCCAGTAGTCCGGGACGGATTAATGAAAAACTGTTTTTT.

This clone was observed a single time. The chain couples TRBV4-1 to TRBJ1-1, with unresolved D. Germline V CDR1 and CDR2: MGHRA, YSYEKL. V was pared by 2 bases and J by 1 base, with 8 bases between. CDR3 length: 14 residues. The CDR3 DNA sequence: TGCGCCAGCAGCCAAAGGGAATCGAACACTGAAGCTTTCTTT. Translation: CASSQRESNTEAFF.

This chain links TRBV6-5 with TRBJ1-6; 9 bases line up with TRBD1. Germline assignment: CDR1 MNHEY and CDR2 SVGAGI. The trim removed 6 bases at V and 5 bases at J, leaving 2 bases unmatched. The CDR3 covers 14 residues. The CDR3 sequence: CASRDRGNNSPLHF. In nucleotides, the CDR3 is TGTGCCAGCAGGGACAGGGGTAATAATTCACCCCTCCACTTT.

CDR3 in DNA: TGCGCCAGCAGCCTTCAAGGGGCAGGGAACACTGAAGCTTTCTTT. This translates into CASSLQGAGNTEAFF. The chain carries TRBV4-3 and TRBJ1-1; TRBD1 might be the D (5 bases). V lost 4 bases and J lost 1, with 13 bases in between. CDR1 is LGHNA and CDR2 is YSLEER in the germline V gene. This CDR3 spans 15 amino acids.

V gene TRBV14 combines with J gene TRBJ1-1, with a weak D call TRBD1 (5 bases). CDR3 length: 13 residues. V lost 2 bases and J lost 3, with 7 bases in between. Germline CDR1 SGHDN, CDR2 FVKESK. This CDR3 is CASSQLGDTEAFF. The CDR3 DNA reads TGTGCCAGCAGCCAATTAGGGGACACTGAAGCTTTCTTT.

This chain's CDR3 is CASNQDITYEQYF. The CDR3 DNA reads as TGCGCCAGCAACCAGGACATTACCTACGAGCAGTACTTC. The V call is TRBV4-3, the J call TRBJ2-7; the D gene is possibly TRBD1 (5 bases). V was shortened by 7 bases and J by 2 bases, with 12 bases between the two germline ends. The CDR3 contains 13 residues. Germline CDR1 LGHNA, CDR2 YSLEER.

This clone was seen a few times. The chain links TRBV2 to TRBJ1-5; D uncertain. The germline CDR1 and CDR2 sequences are SNHLY and FYNNEI. V shed 9 bases and J shed 15 bases, with 21 bases lying between them. The CDR3 consists of 12 residues. CDR3 region: CASSRILGSWHF. For the CDR3, the DNA is TGTGCCAGTTCAAGAATCCTCGGGTCCTGGCATTTT.

V usage is TRBV5-1 and J usage is TRBJ2-2, with D unresolved. The length of the CDR3 is 13 residues. Germline V gene sequence: CDR1 SGHRS, CDR2 YFSETQ. With 1 base removed from V and 7 bases from J, the gap between germline ends came to 8 bases. The CDR3 protein is CASSLMGNGELFF. The CDR3 region has the DNA TGCGCCAGCAGCTTGATGGGGAACGGGGAGCTGTTTTTT.

The chain joins TRBV27 to TRBJ2-7; possibly TRBD1 for D (6 bases). Germline-derived CDR1 and CDR2 are MNHEY and SMNVEV (reference sequence). Trimming cost V 6 bases and J 3 bases, with 12 bases left between them. This CDR3 is 13 amino acids long. DNA of the CDR3: TGTGCCAGCAGCCGGACAGAGTACTACGAGCAGTACTTC. It specifies CASSRTEYYEQYF.

This rearrangement joins TRBV4-1 to TRBJ1-4; no clear D gene. There are 15 residues in the CDR3. Trimming removed 1 base from V and 1 base from J, with 7 bases in between. Per the germline V gene, CDR1 is MGHRA and CDR2 is YSYEKL. The CDR3 nucleotides read TGCGCCAGCAGCCAAGTTGTGGGAACTAATGAAAAACTGTTTTTT. As protein: CASSQVVGTNEKLFF.

V is TRBV5-6 and J is TRBJ2-1; D is uncertain. The CDR3 loop spans 15 amino acids. The germline CDR1 and CDR2 sequences are SGHDT and YYEEEE. Trimming took 0 bases from V and 0 from J, leaving 7 bases between them. The CDR3 bases are TGTGCCAGCAGCTTGGGGCTGAGCTCCTACAATGAGCAGTTCTTC. This gives the protein CASSLGLSSYNEQFF.

This sequence joins TRBV6-5 and TRBJ1-1, with D possibly TRBD1 on 5 matching bases. This CDR3 comprises 13 residues. The germline V gene has CDR1 MNHEY and CDR2 SVGAGI. The V end was cut by 7 bases, the J end by 3 bases, with 12 bases between. CDR3 region: CASTTGLDTEAFF. CDR3 bases: TGTGCCAGCACTACAGGTTTGGACACTGAAGCTTTCTTT.

The chain uses TRBV5-4 and TRBJ2-1; D assignment may be TRBD1 or TRBD2 (6 bases each). Germline CDR1 and CDR2: SGHNT and YYREEE (reference sequence). V lost 4 bases and J lost 5, with 16 bases in between. The CDR3 spans 15 residues. The CDR3 nucleotides are TGTGCCAGCAGCGGCGGGGACAAGGTCGACAATGAGCAGTTCTTC. Translated: CASSGGDKVDNEQFF.

V usage is TRBV5-1 and J usage is TRBJ1-3, with D uncertain. The length of the CDR3 is 15 residues. The germline gives CDR1 SGHRS, CDR2 YFSETQ. Trimming took 2 bases from V and 0 from J, leaving 9 bases between them. Here the CDR3 DNA reads TGCGCCAGCAGCTTACACAGCAACTCTGGAAACACCATATATTTT. It encodes CASSLHSNSGNTIYF.

The chain is built from TRBV12-3 or TRBV12-4 and TRBJ2-7; D remains unclear. The V end lost 5 bases, the J end lost 7 bases, and 15 bases lay between the germline ends. CDR3 length: 13 residues. The DNA for the CDR3 is TGTGCCAGCAGTCCCCCGGGCCCCGGTGAGCAGTACTTC. This sequence encodes CASSPPGPGEQYF.

The chain links TRBV7-9 to TRBJ1-4; no definite D call. The germline V gene has CDR1 SEHNR and CDR2 FQNEAQ (reference sequence). The ends were cut back, 1 base at V and 8 bases at J, with 11 bases in the middle. The CDR3 is 14 amino acids. CDR3 in amino acids: CASSLVSREEKLFF. The CDR3 region has the DNA TGTGCCAGCAGCTTAGTTTCTAGGGAGGAAAAACTGTTTTTT.

The chain recombines TRBV29-1 with TRBJ2-5, with D hard to call. Trimming removed 4 bases from V and 5 bases from J, with 11 bases in between. Germline loops: CDR1 SQVTM, CDR2 ANQGSEA. The CDR3 runs to 12 residues. CDR3 in amino acids: CSVGGPGETQYF. The CDR3 bases are TGCAGCGTTGGTGGCCCCGGGGAGACCCAGTACTTC.

V usage is TRBV5-1 and J usage is TRBJ1-2; D is undetermined. Deletions cut 2 bases from V and 4 bases from J, with 9 bases between. CDR3 length: 13 residues. Per germline, CDR1 SGHRS and CDR2 YFSETQ. The CDR3 reads CASSFGQSYGYTF. The CDR3 region has the DNA TGCGCCAGCAGCTTCGGCCAGAGCTATGGCTACACCTTC. Using reference TRBV5-1 and TRBJ1-2 for the parts outside the CDR3, the full variable domain is KAGVTQTPRYLIKTRGQQVTLSCSPISGHRSVSWYQQTPGQGLQFLFEYFSETQRNKGNFPGRFSGRQFSNSRSEMNVSTLELGDSALYLCASSFGQSYGYTFGSGTRLTVV.